A selection of T cell receptor beta chains follows, all from one sample in a study of OX40 agonist ivuxolimab in advanced cancers. Assay used: immunoSEQ multiplex PCR; TCRdb lists only in-frame clones, some missing. The sample has around 53,000 clones, about 85% seen once. Here the sequenced sample was CD4+ or CD8+ T cells sorted from blood, taken in a trial of the OX40 agonist ivuxolimab. Source of these receptors: an adult with an advanced solid tumor such as melanoma, head and neck, liver or kidney cancer. Both conserved end residues are part of each CDR3. D genes are given only for firm matches. Clone size appears in some rows only: once, few, many, or a class for an expanded clone.

TRBJ1-1	TRBD1	TRBV29-1	.	TGCAGCGTCCTCCAGGGGGCGAGGGGAACTGAAGCTTTCTTT	CSVLQGARGTEAFF
TRBJ1-6	.	TRBV5-5	once	TGTGCCAGCAGCCAGACCGATTCACCCCTCCACTTT	CASSQTDSPLHF
TRBJ2-7	.	TRBV19	once	TGTGCCAGTAGTCTGACAAGCACCTCCTACGAGCAGTACTTC	CASSLTSTSYEQYF
TRBJ2-5	TRBD2	TRBV15	.	TGTGCCACCGGGGCGAGCGGGGCAGACCAAGAGACCCAGTACTTC	CATGASGADQETQYF
TRBJ1-2	.	TRBV4-3	.	TGCGCCAGCAGCCAAGATACAGGGATTAACTATGGCTACACCTTC	CASSQDTGINYGYTF
TRBJ2-7	.	TRBV9	.	TGTGCCAGCGGGAATTCCTACGAGCAGTACTTC	CASGNSYEQYF
TRBJ1-2	.	TRBV11-2	.	TGTGCCAGCAGCGTACCTCGGGACACCTTTAACTATGGCTACACCTTC	CASSVPRDTFNYGYTF
TRBJ1-1	TRBD1	TRBV4-3	.	TGCGCCAGCAGCGACAGCGGGACAGGGAACACTGAAACTTTCTTT	CASSDSGTGNTETFF
TRBJ1-1	.	TRBV11-1	.	TGTGCCAGCACCCCTGGGGGGGCATTCACTGAAGCTTTCTTT	CASTPGGAFTEAFF
TRBJ1-1	.	TRBV15	.	TGTGCCATAAGGACAGCTCCGAACACTGAAGCTTTCTTT	CAIRTAPNTEAFF
TRBJ1-5	.	TRBV6-5	medium-sized	TGTGCCAGCAGTTACTCTGGGGGTAACCAGCCCCAGCATTTT	CASSYSGGNQPQHF
TRBJ1-6	.	TRBV9	once	TGTGCCAGCAGCGTCCGGCCGGCTGGATCACCCCTCCACTTT	CASSVRPAGSPLHF
TRBJ1-6	TRBD1	TRBV30	.	TGTGCCTGGAGTTTCCGGGACAGGGCGCATAATTCACCCCTCCACTTT	CAWSFRDRAHNSPLHF
TRBJ1-1	.	TRBV7-2	.	TGTGCCAGCAGCCCCTACGACGTGAACACTGAAGCTTTCTTT	CASSPYDVNTEAFF
TRBJ1-6	.	TRBV30	.	TGTGCCTGGAGTGTACGAACACCCAATAATTCACCCCTCCACTTT	CAWSVRTPNNSPLHF
TRBJ1-5	.	TRBV7-8	.	TGTGCCAGCAGCTCAGGGCCTGGGAGCAATCAGCCCCAGCATTTT	CASSSGPGSNQPQHF
TRBJ2-7	.	TRBV7-6	.	TGTGCCAGCAGCCCTGTGACTGGCGCTTGGCAGCAGTACTTC	CASSPVTGAWQQYF
TRBJ2-1	TRBD2	TRBV7-9	.	TGTGCCAGCAGCTTAGTGACGGGGGGGAATGAGCAGTTCTTC	CASSLVTGGNEQFF
TRBJ1-1	TRBD1	TRBV5-5	.	TGTGCCAGCAGCTTGTGGGGTCTGTCCCGGGACAGCGATCCGGACACTGAAGCTTTCTTT	CASSLWGLSRDSDPDTEAFF
TRBJ2-2	.	TRBV19	.	TGTGCCAGTAGTAAGGGGACCCCTTTCCCCGGGGAGCTGTTTTTT	CASSKGTPFPGELFF
TRBJ1-6	.	TRBV7-3	few	TGTGCCAGCAGCTCTAACCCCGGGCCTAATTCACCCCTCCACTTT	CASSSNPGPNSPLHF
TRBJ2-3	.	TRBV13	.	TGTGCCAGCAGCTTAGACCGAGATACGCAGTATTTT	CASSLDRDTQYF
TRBJ2-1	.	TRBV9	.	TGTGCCAGCAGCGTAGGGATAGGAAACAATGAGCAGTTCTTC	CASSVGIGNNEQFF
TRBJ2-5	.	TRBV19	many	TGTGCCAGTAGTATAGAGGCTAGCGTTCAAGAGACCCAGTACTTC	CASSIEASVQETQYF
TRBJ2-1	TRBD2	TRBV6-5	.	TGTGCCAGCAGTTACAGCGCTAGCGGGGGGTTTAATGAGCAGTTCTTC	CASSYSASGGFNEQFF
TRBJ2-5	TRBD1	TRBV5-1	once	TGCGCCAGCAGCTCCGGGACAGGCCTCCTCGGGGAGACCCAGTACTTC	CASSSGTGLLGETQYF
TRBJ2-1	.	TRBV4-1	.	TGCGCCAGCAGCCAAGACAGCGCATTGGTCTTC	CASSQDSALVF
TRBJ1-4	.	TRBV9	.	TGTGCCAGCAGCCTTCGGGGAGGGGATGACGAAAAACTGTTTTTT	CASSLRGGDDEKLFF
TRBJ1-4	.	TRBV28	.	TGTGCCAGTGGGGAAATGGGGGGGGACCCTAATGAAAAACTGTTTTTT	CASGEMGGDPNEKLFF
TRBJ2-1	.	TRBV7-9	.	TGTGCCAGCAGGAGTAGCGGCAATGAGCAGTTCTTC	CASRSSGNEQFF
TRBJ2-7	TRBD2	TRBV11-1	once	TGTGCCAGCAGCGTCAGCGGGGGGACTAACTACGAGCAGTACTTC	CASSVSGGTNYEQYF
TRBJ2-1	.	TRBV9	.	TGTGCCAGCAGCGCTGGGGAGTACAATGAGCAGTTCTTC	CASSAGEYNEQFF
TRBJ1-1	.	TRBV11-2	.	TGTGCCAGCAGCTCCCAAACAAAGGCTACGACGGAAGCTTTCTTT	CASSSQTKATTEAFF
TRBJ2-1	.	TRBV27	.	TGTGCCAGCAGTTTAAACGAGTACAATGAGCAGTTCTTC	CASSLNEYNEQFF
TRBJ2-1	TRBD1	TRBV6-5	.	TGTGCCAGCAGTTTAGGACAGGGTTTCAATGAGCAGTTCTTC	CASSLGQGFNEQFF
TRBJ2-3	TRBD2	TRBV5-4	.	TGTGCCAGCAGCCTAGGGCTAGCGGGGGGGTTTGGGGATACGCAGTATTTT	CASSLGLAGGFGDTQYF
TRBJ2-2	.	TRBV6-5	medium-sized	TGTGCCAGCAGAGTGCAGGGCTCTACCGGGGAGCTGTTTTTT	CASRVQGSTGELFF
TRBJ2-3	.	TRBV28	few	TGTGCCAGCAGTTTTGTGGATACGCAGTATTTT	CASSFVDTQYF
TRBJ1-5	.	TRBV5-4	.	TGTGCCAGCAGCGTACAGGGTGGGGGGGAGCCCCAGCATTTT	CASSVQGGGEPQHF
TRBJ2-3	TRBD2	TRBV4-2	.	TGTGCCAGCAGCCAAGGGACTAGCGGGGGCGCCCATAGCACAGATACGCAGTATTTT	CASSQGTSGGAHSTDTQYF
TRBJ1-1	.	TRBV2	.	TGTGCCAGCAGTGGCCTGGTGAACACTGAAGCTTTCTTT	CASSGLVNTEAFF
TRBJ2-1	.	TRBV7-3	.	TGTGCCAGCAGCTTAGACCTGGGGGAGCAGTTCTTC	CASSLDLGEQFF
TRBJ1-1	TRBD1	TRBV4-3	.	TGCGCCAGCAGCCTCGACAGGGGATTAGACACTGAAGCTTTCTTT	CASSLDRGLDTEAFF
TRBJ2-2	TRBD1	TRBV4-3	.	TGCGCCAGCAGCCACGGGACAGTAGTCGGGGAGCTGTTTTTT	CASSHGTVVGELFF
TRBJ1-5	TRBD1	TRBV5-6	.	TGTGCCAGCAGCAGACCTCAGACAGGGTATTATCAGCCCCAGCATTTT	CASSRPQTGYYQPQHF
TRBJ2-4	TRBD1	TRBV4-2	.	TGTGCCAGCAGCCATGGGACAGCCGGGGACATTCAGTACTTC	CASSHGTAGDIQYF
TRBJ2-1	.	TRBV11-1	.	TGTGCCAGCAGCTTAGAATCCAATGAGCAGTTCTTC	CASSLESNEQFF
TRBJ2-4	.	TRBV18	.	TGTGCCAGCTCACCACCGAGCAGAAGCTCAGCCAAAAACATTCAGTACTTC	CASSPPSRSSAKNIQYF
TRBJ2-7	.	TRBV6-5	.	TGTGCCAGCAGTTACTCCCCCACTTACGAGCAGTACTTC	CASSYSPTYEQYF
TRBJ1-1	.	TRBV7-9	few	TGTGCCAGCAGCTTAGCGACGGCGGAAGCTTTCTTT	CASSLATAEAFF
TRBJ1-1	.	TRBV19	.	TGTGCCAGTAGTCCACAGATTAACACTGAAGCTTTCTTT	CASSPQINTEAFF
TRBJ1-2	.	TRBV28	.	TGTGCCAGCAGTTTGAGGGGAGGGCCTAACTATGGCTACACCTTC	CASSLRGGPNYGYTF
TRBJ2-1	.	TRBV28	.	TGTGCCAGCAGTTTAGGTCATGAGCAGTTCTTC	CASSLGHEQFF